This is a list of T cell receptor beta chains from one sample in a study of shared clonotypes between healthy human individuals. TCRdb's copy holds only in-frame clones and misses some; the assay was immunoSEQ multiplex PCR. The sample has around 1,100,000 clones; about 72% are singletons. Sequencing input: memory CD4+ T cells from PBMCs. The receptors were gathered from a man younger than 35 in good health. Some clones in this sample may be carry-over from other donors' samples. Both conserved end residues are part of each CDR3. Only some rows state a clone size, as once, few, many or a class for expanded clones.

V	size	J	CDR3
TRBV6-1	NA	TRBJ1-1	CASSVYRDGTEAFF
TRBV7-2	NA	TRBJ2-2	CASSAGSGRANTGELFF
TRBV10-2	NA	TRBJ1-1	CASNWDRGLSEAFF
TRBV5-1	NA	TRBJ2-5	CASSDGASGRSETQYF
TRBV2	few	TRBJ1-4	CASSGTGSGKLFF
TRBV7-3	once	TRBJ2-5	CASSLNAAEGQETQYF
TRBV15	few	TRBJ1-3	CATSRDSGNTIYF
TRBV5-1	NA	TRBJ2-1	CASSLVAGRSYNEQFF
TRBV30	NA	TRBJ2-5	CAWSDSGETQYF
TRBV5-1	NA	TRBJ1-4	CASSSQGVRANEKLFF
TRBV5-1	few	TRBJ2-5	CASSLVEGGDETQYF
TRBV7-8	NA	TRBJ2-3	CASSLGVDTQYF
TRBV28	NA	TRBJ2-2	CASSAVPKRGRTGELFF
TRBV4-3	NA	TRBJ1-5	CASSQVWGSNQPQHF
TRBV19	NA	TRBJ2-1	CASSPPMGGERGGEQFF
TRBV4-2	NA	TRBJ2-1	CASSQVVAGGSGEQFF
TRBV5-1	NA	TRBJ2-7	CASSSTGTRVGEQYF
TRBV21-1	NA	TRBJ2-7	CASSKELAGAYEQYF
TRBV6-1	once	TRBJ2-3	CASSERGDTTDTQYF
TRBV14	NA	TRBJ1-3	CASSQVMGSANTIYF
TRBV29-1	NA	TRBJ1-2	CSVGHVNYGYTF
TRBV5-1	NA	TRBJ2-3	CASSLHPGQREPTDTQYF
TRBV7-2	NA	TRBJ2-3	CASSFQRSTDTQYF
TRBV28	NA	TRBJ1-3	CASSDLPGNTIYF
TRBV9	once	TRBJ2-3	CASSGRGGTTDTQYF
TRBV29-1	NA	TRBJ1-1	CSVEDPNGRGMGTEAFF
TRBV11-2	NA	TRBJ1-1	CASSRQQGAVSEAFF
TRBV7-9	once	TRBJ2-7	CASSSWGGGVGAEQYF
TRBV6-1	NA	TRBJ1-2	CASSVRSDRGDGYTF
TRBV18	NA	TRBJ1-2	CASSLDSYGYTF
TRBV28	few	TRBJ2-5	CASSFSSGTETQYF
TRBV10-3	NA	TRBJ2-3	CAIGSKSSTDTQYF
TRBV11-2	NA	TRBJ2-1	CASERTSGNEQFF
TRBV9	few	TRBJ1-2	CASTQGQGNYGYTF
TRBV5-1	NA	TRBJ2-7	CASSFGDALYEQYF
TRBV19	NA	TRBJ2-1	CASTLDATRGEQFF
TRBV30	NA	TRBJ1-1	CAWSPRGGKEAFF
TRBV6-4	NA	TRBJ1-2	CASSASTGSYGYTF
TRBV9	few	TRBJ2-3	CASSVSSSTDTQYF
TRBV5-1	NA	TRBJ2-1	CASSLDYSYNEQFF